This TCR beta chain was identified during a study of CD8 T cells in ankylosing spondylitis. This clonotype was counted only a few times. Its target is not known. Study-wide results and caveats: Seemingly distinctive of ankylosing spondylitis blood was a TCR beta motif formed by eight highly homologous variants. Earlier studies detected some motif variants in reactive arthritis synovial fluid and blood.

MiXCR, applied by TCRdb to the 5' RACE reads, yields one record per CDR3 protein. This sample has approximately 540,000 distinct CDR3 sequences; about 13% occur once, and the top ten carry 6.8%. Material for sequencing was blood, either unsorted or a sorted T cell fraction (not recorded which). The TCR sequence derives from a male donor with ankylosing spondylitis.

CDR3: CSARDGQLSNQPQHF. CDR3 sequence (DNA): TGCAGTGCTAGAGACGGACAGCTTAGCAATCAGCCCCAGCATTTT. The rearrangement links TRBV20-1 to TRBJ1-5; D might be TRBD1 (6 bases). Deletions cut 0 bases from V and 0 bases from J, with 9 bases between. The CDR3 length is 15 residues. From germline, CDR1 is DFQATT and CDR2 SNEGSKA (reference sequence).